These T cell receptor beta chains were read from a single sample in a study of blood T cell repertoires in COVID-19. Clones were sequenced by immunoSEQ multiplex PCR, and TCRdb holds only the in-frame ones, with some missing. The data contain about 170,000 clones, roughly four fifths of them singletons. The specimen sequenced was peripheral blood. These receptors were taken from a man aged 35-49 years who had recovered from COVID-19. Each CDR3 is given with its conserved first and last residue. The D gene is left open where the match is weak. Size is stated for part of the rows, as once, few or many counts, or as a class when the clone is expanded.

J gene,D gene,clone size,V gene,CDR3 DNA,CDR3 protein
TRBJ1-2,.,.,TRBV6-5,TGTGCCAGCGGACCGGGACACAGCCCCTATGGCTACACCTTC,CASGPGHSPYGYTF
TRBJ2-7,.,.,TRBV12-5,TGTGCTAGTGGTAAGGGACTTACGGGACCTAACATGTACTTC,CASGKGLTGPNMYF
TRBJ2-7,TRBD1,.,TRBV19,TGTGCCAGTAGTAGAACGGGACAGGCGGGGGAGCAGTACTTC,CASSRTGQAGEQYF
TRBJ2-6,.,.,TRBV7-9,TGTGCCAGCAGCACAGAAGCCAACGTCCTGACTTTC,CASSTEANVLTF
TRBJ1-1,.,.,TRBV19,TGTGCCGCTAGCCAATACATGAACACTGAAGCTTTCTTT,CAASQYMNTEAFF
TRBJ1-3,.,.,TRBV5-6,TGTGCCAGCAGCCCCGGGAGGACCTCTGGAAACACCATATATTTT,CASSPGRTSGNTIYF
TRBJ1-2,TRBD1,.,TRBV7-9,TGTGCCAGCAGCCCGGAAGTAGGTGGGACAGGGAACGGCTACACCTTC,CASSPEVGGTGNGYTF
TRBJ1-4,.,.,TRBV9,TGTGCCAGCAGCGTTTCCAGGGGTGGAGGAGAAAAACTGTTTTTT,CASSVSRGGGEKLFF
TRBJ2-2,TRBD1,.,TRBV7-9,TGTGCCAGCAGGGCGACCGGGACAGGGGGCATCACCGGGGAGCTGTTTTTT,CASRATGTGGITGELFF
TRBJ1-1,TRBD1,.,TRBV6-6,TGTGCCACTTCGGACAGGGGCACTGAAGCTTTCTTT,CATSDRGTEAFF
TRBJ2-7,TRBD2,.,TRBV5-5,TGTGCCAGCAGCCCAACGGGGGGGATTAACTACGAGCAGTACTTC,CASSPTGGINYEQYF
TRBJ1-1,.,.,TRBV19,TGTGCCAGTAGTATAGTTTGGCGGCCCGAAGAAGCTTTCTTT,CASSIVWRPEEAFF
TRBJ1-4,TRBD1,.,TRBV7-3,TGTGCCAGCAGTTCGACAGGGTTTGATGAAAAACTGTTTTTT,CASSSTGFDEKLFF
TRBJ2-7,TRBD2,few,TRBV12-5,TGTGCTAGTGGCCTAGCGGGGGGCTCCACCTACGAGCAGTACTTC,CASGLAGGSTYEQYF
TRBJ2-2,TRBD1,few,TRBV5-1,TGCGCCAGCAGCTTGGATGGGACAGGCCTAAGAGGGGAGCTGTTTTTT,CASSLDGTGLRGELFF
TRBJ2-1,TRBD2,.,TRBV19,TGTGCCAGTAGTAATGCCGGGACTAAGTTCTTC,CASSNAGTKFF
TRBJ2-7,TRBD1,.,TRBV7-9,TGTGCCAGCAGTGGACAGGGGGCTTACGAGCAGTACTTC,CASSGQGAYEQYF
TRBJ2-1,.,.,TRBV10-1,TGCGCCAGCAGTGATTTAAACAGCCCCCCCTACAATGAGCAGTTCTTC,CASSDLNSPPYNEQFF
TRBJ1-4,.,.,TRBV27,TGTGCCAGCAGTTCCCAGGGGCTTAATGAAAAACTGTTTTTT,CASSSQGLNEKLFF
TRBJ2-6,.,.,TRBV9,TGTGCCAGCAGCGAACTTAGCTCTGGGGCCAACGTCCTGACTTTC,CASSELSSGANVLTF
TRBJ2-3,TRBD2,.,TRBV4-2,TGTGCCAGCAGCCAAGCCGGCACTAGCGCTAGCACAGATACGCAGTATTTT,CASSQAGTSASTDTQYF
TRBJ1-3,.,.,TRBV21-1,TGTGCCAGCAGCAATCTTCGCGACAGGGGCTCTGGAAACACCATATATTTT,CASSNLRDRGSGNTIYF